The 14 T cell receptor beta chains below all came from one sample that was sequenced in a study of blood T cell repertoires in COVID-19. Sequenced by immunoSEQ multiplex PCR; TCRdb stores in-frame clones only, minus some. The sample lists about 240,000 clones, roughly nine tenths occurring once. Input material: peripheral blood. All receptors derive from a man in his 60s who had recovered from COVID-19.

J is TRBJ2-6 and V is TRBV2, with D unresolved. Germline CDR1 is SNHLY and CDR2 is FYNNEI. The CDR3 contains 15 residues. Deletions cut 8 bases from V and 3 bases from J, with 14 bases between. The CDR3 DNA reads as TGTGCCAGCCGCGACGGGTCTGGTGGGGCCAACGTCCTGACTTTC. Translating it yields CASRDGSGGANVLTF.

The chain is built from TRBV6-6 and TRBJ2-2; 7 bases are shared with TRBD2. The CDR3 loop spans 14 amino acids. CDR1 and CDR2 (germline): MNHNY, SVGAGI (reference sequence). The V segment lost 7 bases and the J segment 2 bases; nucleotides outside the gene matches: 4. The CDR3 coding sequence is TGTGCCAGCACCGGGACTACAAACACCGGGGAGCTGTTTTTT. Translated: CASTGTTNTGELFF.

This chain links TRBV6-5 with TRBJ1-2; D is possibly TRBD1 (6 bases). Per germline, CDR1 MNHEY and CDR2 SVGAGI. With 6 bases removed from V and 4 bases from J, the gap between germline ends came to 15 bases. The CDR3 consists of 14 residues. This CDR3 reads CASSKTGSSYGYTF. The CDR3 DNA is TGTGCCAGCAGCAAGACAGGTTCAAGCTATGGCTACACCTTC.

This clone came up once. The chain has TRBV5-1 and TRBJ1-2; TRBD1 is a possible D gene (6 bases). Trimming shortened V by 1 base and J by 5 bases, and 15 bases separated the two germline ends. The germline CDR1 and CDR2 sequences are SGHRS and YFSETQ. CDR3 length: 15 residues. The CDR3 bases are TGCGCCAGCAGCTTGACGCCGGGACAAGATTATGGCTACACCTTC. This gives the protein CASSLTPGQDYGYTF.

As to this clone: Different DNA sequences within this sample yield the same CDR3. The genes are TRBV9 and TRBJ1-2; TRBD1 matches at 8 bases. Germline CDR1 reads SGDLS; CDR2 reads YYNGEE. V lost 4 bases, J lost 7 bases, and 9 bases stayed unmatched. This CDR3 is 14 amino acids long. CDR3 sequence reads: CASSPGQGLGGYTF. CDR3 nucleotide sequence: TGTGCCAGCAGCCCCGGACAGGGATTGGGTGGCTACACCTTC.

V is TRBV19 and J is TRBJ1-1, with 10 bases matching TRBD1. Looked up from germline, CDR1 is LNHDA and CDR2 is SQIVND (reference sequence). The junction had 2 bases not matched to a gene; V was cut back by 6 bases and J by 1 base. The CDR3 sequence is 14 residues long. CDR3 nucleotide sequence: TGTGCCAGTAGCCGACAGGGGGCGAACACTGAAGCTTTCTTT. As protein: CASSRQGANTEAFF.

The chain couples TRBV7-9 to TRBJ2-2; D may be TRBD2 (5 bases). The CDR3 extends over 15 amino acids. Per germline, CDR1 SEHNR and CDR2 FQNEAQ (reference sequence). V was cut by 0 bases and J by 5 bases, with 10 bases left in between. This CDR3 is CASSLARTGTGELFF. The CDR3 region has the DNA TGTGCCAGCAGCTTAGCCAGGACGGGGACCGGGGAGCTGTTTTTT.

The chain couples TRBV12-5 to TRBJ2-1; the match to TRBD2 covers 7 bases. The germline V gene has CDR1 LGHNT and CDR2 FRNRAP. Trimming took 6 bases from V and 6 from J; bases not matched to a gene: 2. The CDR3 is 12 residues long. CDR3 coding DNA: TGTGCTAGTGGCTGGGGGGGCAATGAGCAGTTCTTC. Translating gives CASGWGGNEQFF. Variable domain in full (rest from reference TRBV12-5 and TRBJ2-1): DARVTQTPRHKVTEMGQEVTMRCQPILGHNTVFWYRQTMMQGLELLAYFRNRAPLDDSGMPKDRFSAEMPDATLATLKIQPSEPRDSAVYFCASGWGGNEQFFGPGTRLTVL.

This chain connects TRBV6-2 or TRBV6-3 to TRBJ2-1, with 9 positions matching TRBD1. The V and J ends lost 5 bases and 7 bases, in that order; junction bases with no gene match: 12. CDR3 length equals 16 residues. CDR1 and CDR2 (germline): MNHEY, SVGEGT. In nucleotides, the CDR3 is TGTGCCAGCAGTCAGCCGGACAGGGGCCTTGGGAATGAGCAGTTCTTC. Encoded protein: CASSQPDRGLGNEQFF.

V is TRBV6-6 and J is TRBJ2-5; TRBD2 matches at 7 bases. Losses at the gene ends were 7 bases for V and 4 bases for J; bases not matched to a gene: 6. The CDR3 loop spans 13 amino acids. The germline CDR1 and CDR2 sequences are MNHNY and SVGAGI (reference sequence). This CDR3 is CASTASGSETQYF. DNA of the CDR3: TGTGCCAGCACCGCTAGCGGATCAGAGACCCAGTACTTC.

Note on this clone: Distinct nucleotide sequences in the sample also encode this CDR3. The chain is built from TRBV2 and TRBJ2-3, with D tentatively TRBD2 (6 bases). Germline lookup yields CDR1 SNHLY and CDR2 FYNNEI. Trimming pared 3 bases from V and 3 bases from J, leaving 13 bases between. This CDR3 spans 15 amino acids. The CDR3 is CASSDQGGLTDTQYF. CDR3 nucleotides: TGTGCCAGCAGTGATCAGGGAGGTTTAACAGATACGCAGTATTTT.

This clone appeared a single time. V gene TRBV5-5 combines with J gene TRBJ2-4, with D perhaps TRBD1 (5 bases). The V end lost 0 bases, the J end lost 4 bases, and 8 bases lay between the germline ends. Germline lookup yields CDR1 SGHKS and CDR2 YYEKEE (reference sequence). The CDR3 length is 14 residues. For the CDR3, the DNA is TGTGCCAGCAGCTTGGCAGCAGGGAAAAACATTCAGTACTTC. Its protein is CASSLAAGKNIQYF.

The chain is built from TRBV3-1 (or the pseudogene TRBV3-2) and TRBJ1-2, with a tentative D call TRBD1 (5 bases). This CDR3 spans 15 amino acids. The germline V gene encodes CDR1 LGHDT and CDR2 YNNKEL (reference sequence). V dropped 4 bases and J dropped 5 bases, with 17 bases sitting between them. CDR3 sequence: CASSPGVGLGYGYTF. In DNA form, the CDR3 reads TGTGCCAGCAGCCCTGGGGTGGGGCTAGGGTATGGCTACACCTTC.

The rearrangement uses TRBV7-6 and TRBJ2-7, with D possibly matching TRBD2 (5 bases). Trimming removed 4 bases from V and 3 bases from J, with 10 bases in between. The germline gives CDR1 SGHVS, CDR2 FNYEAQ. The CDR3 consists of 13 residues. CDR3 sequence reads: CASSSSRGYEQYF. In DNA form, the CDR3 reads TGTGCCAGCAGCTCAAGCCGGGGCTACGAGCAGTACTTC.